This T cell receptor (beta chain) was recorded in a study of cytomegalovirus exposure and HLA in healthy donors. The CDR3 is made up of 14 amino acids. Per the germline V gene, CDR1 is SGHNT and CDR2 is YYREEE (reference sequence). The V and J ends lost 3 bases and 1 base, in that order; junction bases with no gene match: 2. The PCR had 60 Vbeta and 13 Jbeta primers. Profiled with immunoSEQ multiplex PCR; TCRdb holds only in-frame clones, not every one. Altogether approximately 150,000 clones are present, approximately 80% being singletons, with the ten largest covering 2.5% to 3.5%. V is TRBV5-4 and J is TRBJ1-2; 8 nucleotides line up with TRBD1. Source material: PBMCs. This receptor was identified in a male donor in good health and CMV-seronegative. CDR3 DNA sequence: TGTGCCAGCAGCTGGGGACAGGATAACTATGGCTACACCTTC. Amino acid sequence: CASSWGQDNYGYTF.